Each of the 28 T cell receptor beta chains below was sequenced from the same sample in a study of human T cells and chemical hapten exposure. TCRdb recomputed calls from the RACE reads with MiXCR, one row per CDR3 protein. The sample has some 330,000 distinct CDR3 sequences, around 5.5% seen once. Described time point: pre-sensitization, week 0. The treatment is: therapeutic diphenylcyclopropenone sensitization with weekly scalp DPC. The specimen was whole blood, collected in connection with sensitization to the hapten diphenylcyclopropenone (DPC). The receptor set was obtained from a woman between 18 and 30 years old with alopecia areata. Some clones in this sample may be carry-over from other donors' samples.

This clonotype was seen at least ten times. V usage is TRBV19 and J usage is TRBJ2-1; D unresolved. CDR1 LNHDA and CDR2 SQIVND come from the germline V gene (reference sequence). The V end was cut by 7 bases, the J end by 5 bases, with 9 bases between. This CDR3 is 12 amino acids long. The CDR3 nucleotides read TGTGCCAGTAAAGTAAGTCACAATGAGCAGTTCTTC. The encoded protein is CASKVSHNEQFF.

This clonotype was counted ten times or more. The V and J genes are TRBV27 and TRBJ2-2; 8 bases align to TRBD1. J was trimmed by 4 bases and V by 5 bases; bases with no gene match: 3. The CDR3 length is 14 residues. The germline gives CDR1 MNHEY, CDR2 SMNVEV (reference sequence). The CDR3 DNA is TGTGCCAGCAGTCGACAGGGGAGCACCGGGGAGCTGTTTTTT. The encoded protein is CASSRQGSTGELFF.

The gene calls are TRBV13 and TRBJ1-6, with D possibly matching TRBD1 (6 bases). The germline CDR1 and CDR2 sequences are PRHDT and FYEKMQ (reference sequence). The germline V and J ends were trimmed by 0 bases and 8 bases, with 11 bases remaining between them. This CDR3 has 15 residues. CDR3 nucleotides: TGTGCCAGCAGCTTAGGGCAGGGGAGGGATTCACCCCTCCACTTT. Translation: CASSLGQGRDSPLHF. The entire variable domain, with the rest obtained from reference TRBV13 and TRBJ1-6, is as follows: AAGVIQSPRHLIKEKRETATLKCYPIPRHDTVYWYQQGPGQDPQFLISFYEKMQSDKGSIPDRFSAQQFSDYHSELNMSSLELGDSALYFCASSLGQGRDSPLHFGNGTRLTVT.

This clonotype was seen many times. This sequence joins TRBV29-1 and TRBJ1-3; D is ambiguous. V lost 7 bases, J lost 0 bases, and 16 bases lay in between. The germline V gene encodes CDR1 SQVTM and CDR2 ANQGSEA. CDR3 length: 15 residues. CDR3 sequence reads: CSALPSPLSGNTIYF. CDR3 coding DNA: TGCAGCGCCCTTCCCAGTCCCCTCTCTGGAAACACCATATATTTT.

The rearrangement joins TRBV28 to TRBJ2-1, with a weak D call TRBD2 (6 bases). Trimming shortened V by 6 bases and J by 13 bases, and 16 bases separated the two germline ends. CDR3 length: 12 residues. From germline, CDR1 is MDHEN and CDR2 SYDVKM. The CDR3 sequence: CASRVLRGPQFF. DNA of the CDR3: TGTGCCAGCAGGGTATTGCGGGGCCCCCAGTTCTTC.

This clonotype was observed at least ten times. The chain combines TRBV7-2 with TRBJ2-3; 8 bases map to TRBD2. The CDR3 extends over 15 amino acids. Trimming cost V 4 bases and J 5 bases; bases outside gene matches: 8. CDR1 SGHTA and CDR2 FQGNSA come from the germline V gene. The DNA of the CDR3 is TGTGCCAGCAGCTGGGGACTAGGTACTGGAGATACGCAGTATTTT. It translates to CASSWGLGTGDTQYF. The complete variable domain, with remaining parts taken from reference TRBV7-2 and TRBJ2-3, reads GAGVSQSPSNKVTEKGKDVELRCDPISGHTALYWYRQSLGQGLEFLIYFQGNSAPDKSGLPSDRFSAERTGGSVSTLTIQRTQQEDSAVYLCASSWGLGTGDTQYFGPGTRLTVL.

This clonotype turned up a few times. This chain links TRBV18 with TRBJ2-5; 12 bases agree with TRBD1. Germline lookup yields CDR1 KGHSH and CDR2 LQKENI. V lost 0 bases, J lost 6 bases, and 8 bases stayed unmatched. The CDR3 contains 17 residues. CDR3 bases: TGTGCCAGCTCACCACCCGGGACAGGGGGCTTGGTGAAGACCCAGTACTTC. Amino acid sequence: CASSPPGTGGLVKTQYF.

This clonotype showed up many times. The chain employs TRBV5-1 and TRBJ2-2; D unclear. V was pared by 0 bases and J by 2 bases, with 17 bases between. The germline gives CDR1 SGHRS, CDR2 YFSETQ. CDR3 length equals 18 residues. CDR3 region: CASSLGPRTPTNTGELFF. CDR3 nucleotides: TGCGCCAGCAGCTTGGGTCCTCGGACGCCTACCAACACCGGGGAGCTGTTTTTT.

The chain employs TRBV2 and TRBJ1-6; D is perhaps TRBD1 (6 bases). The V and J ends lost 6 bases and 3 bases respectively, with 15 bases between them. CDR1 SNHLY and CDR2 FYNNEI come from the germline V gene. This CDR3 spans 16 amino acids. The CDR3 coding sequence is TGTGCCAGCAGCTATTACAGGGCGGTCTATAATTCACCCCTCCACTTT. This gives the protein CASSYYRAVYNSPLHF.

This clonotype has a handful of counts. This chain joins TRBV9 and TRBJ2-5; possible D gene TRBD2, 5 bases. Looked up from germline, CDR1 is SGDLS and CDR2 is YYNGEE. V gave up 7 bases and J gave up 3 bases, with 13 bases separating them. The CDR3 is 13 residues long. CDR3 DNA sequence: TGTGCCAGCGGAGGACGGGAAAAAGAGACCCAGTACTTC. Amino acids: CASGGREKETQYF.

The V gene is TRBV20-1, the J gene TRBJ2-2; 13 bases line up with TRBD2. The CDR3 loop spans 17 amino acids. Germline V CDR1 and CDR2: DFQATT, SNEGSKA (reference sequence). Trimming cost V 3 bases and J 7 bases; bases outside gene matches: 11. In DNA, the CDR3 is TGCAGTGCTAGGAGACTAGCGGGGGGCCCCAGAGTCGGGGAGCTGTTTTTT. This encodes CSARRLAGGPRVGELFF.

This clonotype was seen many times. The rearrangement links TRBV4-3 to TRBJ2-3; 9 nucleotides align to TRBD1. CDR1 is LGHNA and CDR2 is YSLEER in the germline V gene. The CDR3 runs to 17 residues. V lost 2 bases and J lost 2; bases outside the gene matches: 8. The DNA of the CDR3 is TGCGCCAGCAGCCAACGGGGACAGGGCGACTTCACAGATACGCAGTATTTT. Translated: CASSQRGQGDFTDTQYF.

At least ten counts were recorded for this clonotype. The chain carries TRBV29-1 and TRBJ2-6; 7 bases align to TRBD1. Germline values: CDR1 SQVTM, CDR2 ANQGSEA. With V trimmed by 6 bases and J by 0 bases, 2 bases remained unmatched. This CDR3 spans 14 amino acids. The CDR3 DNA is TGCAGCGTGGGACAGTACTCTGGGGCCAACGTCCTGACTTTC. As protein: CSVGQYSGANVLTF.

The V and J genes are TRBV9 and TRBJ2-7; no clear D gene. Trimming took off 0 bases at V and 2 bases at J, with 12 bases between the two ends. Germline V gene sequence: CDR1 SGDLS, CDR2 YYNGEE. The CDR3 covers 15 residues. The CDR3 region is CASSVGAEFTYEQYF. In nucleotides, the CDR3 is TGTGCCAGCAGCGTAGGGGCAGAATTCACCTACGAGCAGTACTTC.

At least ten counts were recorded for this clonotype. The chain joins TRBV28 to TRBJ2-2; D is possibly TRBD1 (5 bases). The germline CDR1 and CDR2 sequences are MDHEN and SYDVKM. Trimming stripped 5 bases from V and 2 bases from J, with 15 bases between. The CDR3 has 16 amino acids. The DNA for the CDR3 is TGTGCCAGCAGTCTACAATGGGGCCGAAACACCGGGGAGCTGTTTTTT. Translated, it gives CASSLQWGRNTGELFF. Based on the CDR3 plus reference TRBV28 and TRBJ2-2, the full variable domain is DVKVTQSSRYLVKRTGEKVFLECVQDMDHENMFWYRQDPGLGLRLIYFSYDVKMKEKGDIPEGYSVSREKKERFSLILESASTNQTSMYLCASSLQWGRNTGELFFGEGSRLTVL.

This clonotype turned up a few times. V gene TRBV2 combines with J gene TRBJ1-1; 8 bases are a match to TRBD1. CDR1 is SNHLY and CDR2 is FYNNEI in the germline V gene. V was clipped by 4 bases and J by 7 bases; unmatched bases: 5. This CDR3 contains 13 residues. The CDR3: CASSAGQGGEAFF. The CDR3 nucleotides read TGTGCCAGCAGTGCAGGACAGGGAGGTGAAGCTTTCTTT. The full variable domain, in which reference TRBV2 and TRBJ1-1 provide the parts outside the CDR3, is EPEVTQTPSHQVTQMGQEVILRCVPISNHLYFYWYRQILGQKVEFLVSFYNNEISEKSEIFDDQFSVERPDGSNFTLKIRSTKLEDSAMYFCASSAGQGGEAFFGQGTRLTVV.

This chain joins TRBV2 and TRBJ2-7; D is uncertain. Germline V CDR1 and CDR2: SNHLY, FYNNEI. V lost 5 bases to trimming and J lost 0 bases, with 8 bases between them. This CDR3 comprises 13 residues. This chain's CDR3 is CASSPVSSYEQYF. The CDR3 DNA reads as TGTGCCAGCAGTCCAGTCAGCTCCTACGAGCAGTACTTC.

The J gene is TRBJ1-5, the V gene TRBV6-2 or TRBV6-3; 7 bases match TRBD1. Germline V gene data show CDR1 as MNHEY and CDR2 as SVGEGT. The J segment lost 2 bases and the V segment lost 2 bases, leaving 15 bases of the junction unmatched. The CDR3 is 19 amino acids. DNA of the CDR3: TGTGCCAGCAGTTACGCCCGGGACAGATCCCGTGTCGGCAATCAGCCCCAGCATTTT. Amino acids: CASSYARDRSRVGNQPQHF.

This clonotype has ten or more counts. The chain combines TRBV29-1 with TRBJ2-1; possible D gene TRBD1, 6 bases. The CDR3 contains 15 residues. The V and J ends lost 7 bases and 12 bases respectively, with 28 bases between them. Looked up from germline, CDR1 is SQVTM and CDR2 is ANQGSEA. The CDR3 nucleotides read TGCAGCGCCATACCGGTTGGGGAACAGGGATGGGGGCAGTTCTTC. It specifies CSAIPVGEQGWGQFF.

The chain combines TRBV12-3 or TRBV12-4 with TRBJ1-5, with 7 bases aligning to TRBD1. J was trimmed by 5 bases and V by 9 bases; bases with no gene match: 7. The CDR3 is 13 residues long. CDR3 bases: TGTGCCAGTCAGACAGGGAGAGATCAGCCCCAGCATTTT. It codes for CASQTGRDQPQHF.

Many counts were recorded for this clonotype. V is TRBV7-2 and J is TRBJ2-3; D is ambiguous. CDR1 and CDR2 (germline): SGHTA, FQGNSA. V was pared by 5 bases and J by 2 bases, with 11 bases between. This CDR3 has 14 amino acids. The CDR3 DNA sequence: TGTGCCAGCAGCCCAGACTGGTCCACAGATACGCAGTATTTT. Protein sequence: CASSPDWSTDTQYF.

The chain combines TRBV20-1 with TRBJ1-5; a weak D match, TRBD1 (6 bases). Germline CDR1 and CDR2: DFQATT and SNEGSKA (reference sequence). CDR3 size: 14 residues. The ends were cut back, 3 bases at V and 5 bases at J, with 14 bases in the middle. The CDR3 sequence: CSASLAGVDQPQHF. The CDR3 DNA follows: TGCAGTGCTAGTCTGGCAGGGGTAGATCAGCCCCAGCATTTT.

This rearrangement joins TRBV7-2 to TRBJ2-3; unclear D gene. The CDR3 length is 12 residues. Germline CDR1 is SGHTA and CDR2 is FQGNSA. Trimming shortened V by 2 bases and J by 5 bases, and 5 bases separated the two germline ends. CDR3: CASSLFKDTQYF. The CDR3 region has the DNA TGTGCCAGCAGCTTATTCAAAGATACGCAGTATTTT.

This clonotype was counted between two and nine times. J is TRBJ1-1 and V is TRBV6-2 or TRBV6-3; D ambiguous. The V end was cut by 2 bases, the J end by 2 bases, with 15 bases between. The CDR3 runs 16 residues. Germline-derived CDR1 and CDR2 are MNHEY and SVGEGT. The CDR3 sequence: CASSYNGYSPNTEAFF. In DNA form, the CDR3 reads TGTGCCAGCAGTTACAACGGTTATTCCCCAAACACTGAAGCTTTCTTT.

This clonotype appeared a few times. The chain couples TRBV12-3 or TRBV12-4 to TRBJ1-5; 10 bases are a match to TRBD1. V was clipped by 6 bases and J by 7 bases; unmatched bases: 6. This CDR3 is 14 amino acids long. DNA of the CDR3: TGTGCCAGCAGCCGACAGGGGGCGGGCCAGCCCCAGCATTTT. This codes for CASSRQGAGQPQHF.

This clonotype was found a few times. This chain connects TRBV6-5 to TRBJ2-1, with TRBD1 as a possible D gene (5 bases). The CDR3 has 17 amino acids. Germline-derived CDR1 and CDR2 are MNHEY and SVGAGI. The ends were cut back, 0 bases at V and 7 bases at J, with 19 bases in the middle. The CDR3 here is CASSYSGKGKFSNEQFF. Written as DNA, the CDR3 is TGTGCCAGCAGTTACTCGGGGAAGGGGAAGTTTTCGAATGAGCAGTTCTTC.

This clonotype occurred many times. This chain joins TRBV7-2 and TRBJ2-5, with 7 bases aligning to TRBD2. The V gene's germline CDR1 is SGHTA and CDR2 FQGNSA. This CDR3 has 15 amino acids. The trim removed 4 bases at V and 5 bases at J, leaving 10 bases unmatched. The CDR3 sequence: CASSSQRGLGETQYF. CDR3 bases: TGTGCCAGCAGCTCCCAGCGGGGACTGGGGGAGACCCAGTACTTC.

J is TRBJ1-1 and V is TRBV5-5; D gene uncertain. Between the trimmed V and J ends, which lost 0 bases and 0 bases, there was a span of 9 bases. Germline CDR1 SGHKS, CDR2 YYEKEE (reference sequence). The CDR3 is made up of 15 amino acids. This CDR3 reads CASSLEVRLNTEAFF. CDR3 DNA sequence: TGTGCCAGCAGCTTGGAGGTCAGGTTGAACACTGAAGCTTTCTTT.